These T cell receptor beta chains were read from a single sample in a study of blood T cell repertoires in COVID-19. Libraries were prepared by immunoSEQ multiplex PCR; TCRdb keeps only in-frame clonotypes and omits some of them. The sample contains around 120,000 clones, around 89% of which appear only once. Sequenced material: peripheral blood. The receptors shown here come from a human donor in a cohort sampled during active COVID-19. CDR3s include the opening cysteine and the closing phenylalanine or tryptophan. A D gene is named only where the DNA matches it firmly. The size of a clone is reported for some rows only, either as once, few or many, or as a class for expanded clones.

j_gene: TRBJ2-2
v_gene: TRBV4-1
d_gene: TRBD2
abundance: .
CDR3nt: TGCGCCAGCAAGCCTAGCGGGGGTTCCGGGGAGCTGTTTTTT
CDR3aa: CASKPSGGSGELFF

j_gene: TRBJ2-1
v_gene: TRBV20-1
d_gene: TRBD2
abundance: once
CDR3nt: TGCAGTGCTAGTAACCTGGGGGCGGGAGGTAGTCTTAATGAGCAGTTCTTC
CDR3aa: CSASNLGAGGSLNEQFF

j_gene: TRBJ1-1
v_gene: TRBV5-1
d_gene: .
abundance: .
CDR3nt: TGCGCCAGCAGCCTCCGCGCAGGGGAGAACACTGAAGCTTTCTTT
CDR3aa: CASSLRAGENTEAFF

j_gene: TRBJ1-5
v_gene: TRBV15
d_gene: .
abundance: .
CDR3nt: TGTGCCACCAGCAGACAAACGTCGGACAGACTCAATCAGCCCCAGCATTTT
CDR3aa: CATSRQTSDRLNQPQHF

j_gene: TRBJ1-6
v_gene: TRBV3-1/TRBV3-2
d_gene: TRBD1
abundance: few
CDR3nt: TGTGCCAGCAGCCAAGATCCCGGACAGGGCGTAACCCTCCACTTT
CDR3aa: CASSQDPGQGVTLHF

j_gene: TRBJ1-1
v_gene: TRBV9
d_gene: .
abundance: once
CDR3nt: TGTGCCAGCAGCCCCCGCCCAGGGGAGAACACTGAAGCTTTCTTT
CDR3aa: CASSPRPGENTEAFF

j_gene: TRBJ2-3
v_gene: TRBV19
d_gene: .
abundance: .
CDR3nt: TGTGCCAGTAGCTCGGGGTCCACAGATACGCAGTATTTT
CDR3aa: CASSSGSTDTQYF

j_gene: TRBJ2-2
v_gene: TRBV11-3
d_gene: .
abundance: .
CDR3nt: TGTGCCAGCAGCTTACAGAACACCGGGGAGCTGTTTTTT
CDR3aa: CASSLQNTGELFF

j_gene: TRBJ2-7
v_gene: TRBV12-3/TRBV12-4
d_gene: .
abundance: .
CDR3nt: TGTGCCAGCAGGCGGTACCTCGAGCAGTACTTC
CDR3aa: CASRRYLEQYF

j_gene: TRBJ2-7
v_gene: TRBV29-1
d_gene: .
abundance: .
CDR3nt: TGCAGCGTCCGTGGACACGATAGCTCCTACGAGCAGTACTTC
CDR3aa: CSVRGHDSSYEQYF

j_gene: TRBJ2-7
v_gene: TRBV7-2
d_gene: TRBD1
abundance: .
CDR3nt: TGTGCCAGCAGCCTAAGCCACTCCGGGACAGGGTTAACCTACGAGCAGTACTTC
CDR3aa: CASSLSHSGTGLTYEQYF

j_gene: TRBJ2-2
v_gene: TRBV5-6
d_gene: TRBD2
abundance: .
CDR3nt: TGTGCCAGCAGCCTTATATCGCTAGCGGGAGGGAACACCGGGGAGCTGTTTTTT
CDR3aa: CASSLISLAGGNTGELFF

j_gene: TRBJ2-2
v_gene: TRBV6-5
d_gene: TRBD1
abundance: few
CDR3nt: TGTGCCAGCAGGGACAGGGGGGGAACCGGGGAGCTGTTTTTT
CDR3aa: CASRDRGGTGELFF

j_gene: TRBJ2-7
v_gene: TRBV9
d_gene: TRBD1
abundance: .
CDR3nt: TGTGCCAGCAGCGGAGCAGGGGGCGTCTACGAGCAGTACTTC
CDR3aa: CASSGAGGVYEQYF

j_gene: TRBJ2-1
v_gene: TRBV3-1/TRBV3-2
d_gene: TRBD2
abundance: .
CDR3nt: TGTGCCAGCAGCCCCCAGAGCGGGGGATTTAATGAGCAGTTCTTC
CDR3aa: CASSPQSGGFNEQFF

j_gene: TRBJ2-7
v_gene: TRBV3-1/TRBV3-2
d_gene: .
abundance: .
CDR3nt: TGTGCCAGCAGCCCCCACTATAAAGTGGGCGAGCAGTACTTC
CDR3aa: CASSPHYKVGEQYF

j_gene: TRBJ2-7
v_gene: TRBV5-1
d_gene: TRBD1
abundance: .
CDR3nt: TGCGCCAGCAGCCCCACCCCCCCGTGGACAGGGAGCTCCTACGAGCAGTACTTC
CDR3aa: CASSPTPPWTGSSYEQYF

j_gene: TRBJ1-1
v_gene: TRBV5-6
d_gene: .
abundance: .
CDR3nt: TGTGCCAGCAGCTTGGTGGGGGGGAACACTGAAGCTTTCTTT
CDR3aa: CASSLVGGNTEAFF

j_gene: TRBJ1-2
v_gene: TRBV24-1
d_gene: .
abundance: once
CDR3nt: TGTGCCACCAGTGAATCGGACTTCTATGGCTACACCTTC
CDR3aa: CATSESDFYGYTF

j_gene: TRBJ2-7
v_gene: TRBV28
d_gene: TRBD1
abundance: .
CDR3nt: TGTGCCATCGGGGACAGGGTAACCTACGAGCAGTACTTC
CDR3aa: CAIGDRVTYEQYF

j_gene: TRBJ1-5
v_gene: TRBV28
d_gene: .
abundance: .
CDR3nt: TGTGCCAGCAGTTTGGGGGGGGAGGGGCTACCCCAGCATTTT
CDR3aa: CASSLGGEGLPQHF

j_gene: TRBJ1-3
v_gene: TRBV29-1
d_gene: TRBD1
abundance: once
CDR3nt: TGCAGCGTTGAAGACGGACAGGGGGCCTCAGATGGGAGCTCTGGAAACACCATATATTTT
CDR3aa: CSVEDGQGASDGSSGNTIYF

j_gene: TRBJ1-5
v_gene: TRBV21-1
d_gene: .
abundance: .
CDR3nt: TGTGCCAGCAGCAAACGGCAGCCCCAGCATTTT
CDR3aa: CASSKRQPQHF

j_gene: TRBJ2-2
v_gene: TRBV7-2
d_gene: .
abundance: .
CDR3nt: TGTGCCAGCAGCCGTAAAGGAGGGACGAACACCGGGGAGCTGTTTTTT
CDR3aa: CASSRKGGTNTGELFF

j_gene: TRBJ2-5
v_gene: TRBV5-4
d_gene: TRBD1
abundance: once
CDR3nt: TGTGCCAGCAGCTTGGCGTCAGGGGGCAGAGAGACCCAGTACTTC
CDR3aa: CASSLASGGRETQYF

j_gene: TRBJ2-2
v_gene: TRBV12-3/TRBV12-4
d_gene: .
abundance: .
CDR3nt: TGTGCCAGCAGTCTCCCGGGTACCGGGGAGCTGTTTTTT
CDR3aa: CASSLPGTGELFF

j_gene: TRBJ1-1
v_gene: TRBV12-3/TRBV12-4
d_gene: .
abundance: .
CDR3nt: TGTGCCAGCAGCAAAGGTCGGGGCACTGAAGCTTTCTTT
CDR3aa: CASSKGRGTEAFF

j_gene: TRBJ2-5
v_gene: TRBV5-1
d_gene: .
abundance: .
CDR3nt: TGCGCCAGCAGCTTGGAGGGGGTCCAAGAGACCCAGTACTTC
CDR3aa: CASSLEGVQETQYF

j_gene: TRBJ2-2
v_gene: TRBV6-4
d_gene: TRBD2
abundance: .
CDR3nt: TGTGCCAGCATACCTTTAGCGGGGAACACCGGGGAGCTGTTTTTT
CDR3aa: CASIPLAGNTGELFF

j_gene: TRBJ1-6
v_gene: TRBV5-4
d_gene: .
abundance: .
CDR3nt: TGTGCCAGCAGCTTGGAAAGCAGGGGCTCTACTTCACCCCTCCACTTT
CDR3aa: CASSLESRGSTSPLHF

j_gene: TRBJ2-7
v_gene: TRBV5-8
d_gene: TRBD1
abundance: .
CDR3nt: TGTGCCAGCAGCTCAAGAACTCGGACAGGGGAGCAGTACTTC
CDR3aa: CASSSRTRTGEQYF

j_gene: TRBJ2-5
v_gene: TRBV7-9
d_gene: .
abundance: .
CDR3nt: TGTGCCAGCAGCCTCCGGGACAACCAAGAGACCCAGTACTTC
CDR3aa: CASSLRDNQETQYF

j_gene: TRBJ1-5
v_gene: TRBV19
d_gene: .
abundance: .
CDR3nt: TGTGCCAGTAGTACACCCCACGGGGGACGGGATCAGCCCCAGCATTTT
CDR3aa: CASSTPHGGRDQPQHF

j_gene: TRBJ2-1
v_gene: TRBV4-1
d_gene: TRBD1
abundance: .
CDR3nt: TGCGCCAGCAGCCAAGGGACAGGGCGGGCGAATGAGCAGTTCTTC
CDR3aa: CASSQGTGRANEQFF

j_gene: TRBJ1-1
v_gene: TRBV4-1
d_gene: .
abundance: few
CDR3nt: TGCGCCAGCAGCCAAGATCAGGTCTGGACTGAAGCTTTCTTT
CDR3aa: CASSQDQVWTEAFF

j_gene: TRBJ2-1
v_gene: TRBV6-5
d_gene: TRBD2
abundance: .
CDR3nt: TGTGCCAGCAGGGGACTAGCAGATGAGCAGTTCTTC
CDR3aa: CASRGLADEQFF

j_gene: TRBJ1-2
v_gene: TRBV10-2
d_gene: .
abundance: .
CDR3nt: TGCGCCAGCAGTGAGATGGGTGGAGGAGGGCCCTATGGCTACACCTTC
CDR3aa: CASSEMGGGGPYGYTF

j_gene: TRBJ2-2
v_gene: TRBV15
d_gene: TRBD1
abundance: .
CDR3nt: TGTGCCACAGAGGGACAGGGCATTGACGGGGAGCTGTTTTTT
CDR3aa: CATEGQGIDGELFF

j_gene: TRBJ1-6
v_gene: TRBV30
d_gene: .
abundance: .
CDR3nt: TGTGCCTGGAGTGAGGGGGATGCTTCACCCCTCCACTTT
CDR3aa: CAWSEGDASPLHF

j_gene: TRBJ2-1
v_gene: TRBV5-4
d_gene: .
abundance: .
CDR3nt: TGTGCCAGCAGCGGAGGAGCGGAATCCTACAATGAGCAGTTCTTC
CDR3aa: CASSGGAESYNEQFF

j_gene: TRBJ2-7
v_gene: TRBV4-1
d_gene: TRBD1
abundance: .
CDR3nt: TGCGCCAGCAGCCACGGACAGGACCCGACAGGCTCCGACTACGAGCAGTACTTC
CDR3aa: CASSHGQDPTGSDYEQYF

j_gene: TRBJ2-3
v_gene: TRBV7-9
d_gene: TRBD2
abundance: .
CDR3nt: TGTGCCAGCAGCTTAGCAGCGGGAGGGACAGATACGCAGTATTTT
CDR3aa: CASSLAAGGTDTQYF

j_gene: TRBJ2-7
v_gene: TRBV3-1/TRBV3-2
d_gene: TRBD1
abundance: .
CDR3nt: TGTGCCAGCAGCCAAGAGGGGACAGGGGCCTACGAGCAGTACTTC
CDR3aa: CASSQEGTGAYEQYF